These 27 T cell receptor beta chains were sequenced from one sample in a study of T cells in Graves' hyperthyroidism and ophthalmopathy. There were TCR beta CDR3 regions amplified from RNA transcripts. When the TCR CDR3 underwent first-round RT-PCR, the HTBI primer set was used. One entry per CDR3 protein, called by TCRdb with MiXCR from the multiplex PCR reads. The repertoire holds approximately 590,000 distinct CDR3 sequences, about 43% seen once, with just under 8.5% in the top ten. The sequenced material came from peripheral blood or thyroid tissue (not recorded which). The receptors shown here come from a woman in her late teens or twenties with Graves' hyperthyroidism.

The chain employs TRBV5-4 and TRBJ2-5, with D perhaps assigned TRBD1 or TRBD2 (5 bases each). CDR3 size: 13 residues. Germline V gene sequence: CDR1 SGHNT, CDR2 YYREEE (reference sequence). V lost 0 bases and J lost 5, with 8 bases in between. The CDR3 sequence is CASSLAGTETQYF. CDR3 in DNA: TGTGCCAGCAGCTTGGCTGGGACCGAGACCCAGTACTTC.

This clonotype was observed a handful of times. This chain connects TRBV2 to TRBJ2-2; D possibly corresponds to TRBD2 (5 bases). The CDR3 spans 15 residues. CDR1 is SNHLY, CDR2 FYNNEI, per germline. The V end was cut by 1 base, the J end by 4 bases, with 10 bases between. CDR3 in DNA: TGTGCCAGCAGTGAAGACGACGGACTCACCGGGGAGCTGTTTTTT. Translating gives CASSEDDGLTGELFF.

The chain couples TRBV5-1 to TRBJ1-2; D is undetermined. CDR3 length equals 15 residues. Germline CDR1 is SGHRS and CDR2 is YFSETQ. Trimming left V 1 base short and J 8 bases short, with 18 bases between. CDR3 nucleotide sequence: TGCGCCAGCAGCTTGCGCGAAGGACCCGAGGGAGGCTACACCTTC. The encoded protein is CASSLREGPEGGYTF.

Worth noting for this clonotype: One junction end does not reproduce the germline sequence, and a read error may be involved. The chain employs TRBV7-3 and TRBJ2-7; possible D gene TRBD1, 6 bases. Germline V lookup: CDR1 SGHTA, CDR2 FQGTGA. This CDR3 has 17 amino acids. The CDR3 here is CASSQASGTTNSYEQYF. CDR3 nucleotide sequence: TGCGCCAGCAGCCAAGCATCCGGGACAACCAACTCCTACGAGCAGTACTTC.

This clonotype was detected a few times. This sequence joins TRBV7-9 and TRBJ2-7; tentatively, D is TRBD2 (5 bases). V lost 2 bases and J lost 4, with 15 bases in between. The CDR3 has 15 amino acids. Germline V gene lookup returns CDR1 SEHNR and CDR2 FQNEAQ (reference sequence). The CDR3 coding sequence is TGTGCCAGCAGCTTAACCCCGGGAATACAGTACGAGCAGTACTTC. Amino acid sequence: CASSLTPGIQYEQYF. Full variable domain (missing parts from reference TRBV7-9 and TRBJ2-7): DTGVSQNPRHKITKRGQNVTFRCDPISEHNRLYWYRQTLGQGPEFLTYFQNEAQLEKSRLLSDRFSAERPKGSFSTLEIQRTEQGDSAMYLCASSLTPGIQYEQYFGPGTRLTVT.

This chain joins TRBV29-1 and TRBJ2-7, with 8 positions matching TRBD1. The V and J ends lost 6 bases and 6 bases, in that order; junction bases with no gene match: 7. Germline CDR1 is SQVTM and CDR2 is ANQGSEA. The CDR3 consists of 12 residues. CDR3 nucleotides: TGCAGCGTGGGACAGGCCTATGCCGAGCAGTACTTC. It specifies CSVGQAYAEQYF.

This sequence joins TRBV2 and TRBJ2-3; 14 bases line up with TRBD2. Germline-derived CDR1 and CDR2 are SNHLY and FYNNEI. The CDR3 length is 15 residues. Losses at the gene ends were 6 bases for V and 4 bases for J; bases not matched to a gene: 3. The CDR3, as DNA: TGTGCCAGCAGATGGGGACTAGCGGGAGCAGATACGCAGTATTTT. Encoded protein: CASRWGLAGADTQYF. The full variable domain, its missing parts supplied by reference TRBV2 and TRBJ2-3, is EPEVTQTPSHQVTQMGQEVILRCVPISNHLYFYWYRQILGQKVEFLVSFYNNEISEKSEIFDDQFSVERPDGSNFTLKIRSTKLEDSAMYFCASRWGLAGADTQYFGPGTRLTVL.

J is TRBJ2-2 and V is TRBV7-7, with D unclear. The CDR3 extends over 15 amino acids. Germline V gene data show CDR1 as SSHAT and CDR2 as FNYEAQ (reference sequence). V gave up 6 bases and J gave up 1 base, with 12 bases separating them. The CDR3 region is CASSYSTQNTGELFF. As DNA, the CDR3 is TGTGCCAGCAGTTACTCGACACAGAACACCGGGGAGCTGTTTTTT. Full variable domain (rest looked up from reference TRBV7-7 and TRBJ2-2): GAGVSQSPRYKVTKRGQDVTLRCDPISSHATLYWYQQALGQGPEFLTYFNYEAQPDKSGLPSDRFSAERPEGSISTLTIQRTEQRDSAMYRCASSYSTQNTGELFFGEGSRLTVL.

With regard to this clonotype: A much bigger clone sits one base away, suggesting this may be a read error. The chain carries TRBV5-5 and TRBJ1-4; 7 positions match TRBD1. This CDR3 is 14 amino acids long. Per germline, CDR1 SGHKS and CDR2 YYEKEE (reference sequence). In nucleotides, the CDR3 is TGTGCCAGCAGCTTAGCGGGGGACAGTGAAGAACTGTTTTTT. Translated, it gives CASSLAGDSEELFF.

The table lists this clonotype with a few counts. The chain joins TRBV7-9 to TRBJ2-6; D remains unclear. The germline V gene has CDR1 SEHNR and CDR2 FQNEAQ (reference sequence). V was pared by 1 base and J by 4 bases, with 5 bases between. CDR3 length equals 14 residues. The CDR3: CASSLVPGANVLTF. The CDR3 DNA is TGTGCCAGCAGCTTAGTTCCGGGGGCCAACGTCCTGACTTTC.

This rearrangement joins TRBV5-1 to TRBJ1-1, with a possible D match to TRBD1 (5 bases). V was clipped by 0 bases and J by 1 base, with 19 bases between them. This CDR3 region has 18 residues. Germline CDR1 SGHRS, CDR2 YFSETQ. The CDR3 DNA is TGCGCCAGCAGCTTGGAGGGTCCCACAGGTTGGGGGAACACTGAAGCTTTCTTT. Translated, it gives CASSLEGPTGWGNTEAFF.

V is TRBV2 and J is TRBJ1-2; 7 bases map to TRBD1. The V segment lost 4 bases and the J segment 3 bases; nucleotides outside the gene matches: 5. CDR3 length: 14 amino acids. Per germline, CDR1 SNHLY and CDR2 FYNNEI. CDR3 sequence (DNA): TGTGCCAGCAGTGCTGATACAGGGGACTATGGCTACACCTTC. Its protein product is CASSADTGDYGYTF.

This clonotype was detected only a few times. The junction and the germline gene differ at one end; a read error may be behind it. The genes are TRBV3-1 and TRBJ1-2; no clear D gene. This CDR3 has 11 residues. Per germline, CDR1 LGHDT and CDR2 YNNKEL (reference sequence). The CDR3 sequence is CASSQDLDPLF. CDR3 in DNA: TGTGCCAGCAGCCAAGATCTTGACCCACTCTTC.

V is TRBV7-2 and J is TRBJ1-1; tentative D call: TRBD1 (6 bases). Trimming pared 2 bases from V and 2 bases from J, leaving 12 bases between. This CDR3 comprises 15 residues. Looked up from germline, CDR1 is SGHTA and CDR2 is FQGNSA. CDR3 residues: CASSLRVGGNTEAFF. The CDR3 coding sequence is TGTGCCAGCAGCTTAAGGGTAGGGGGAAACACTGAAGCTTTCTTT.

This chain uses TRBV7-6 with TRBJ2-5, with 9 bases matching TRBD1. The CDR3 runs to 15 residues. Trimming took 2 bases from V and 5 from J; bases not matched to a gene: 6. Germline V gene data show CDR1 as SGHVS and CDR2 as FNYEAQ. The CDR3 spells CASSLFGTGSETQYF. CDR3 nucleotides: TGTGCCAGCAGCTTATTCGGGACAGGGAGTGAGACCCAGTACTTC.

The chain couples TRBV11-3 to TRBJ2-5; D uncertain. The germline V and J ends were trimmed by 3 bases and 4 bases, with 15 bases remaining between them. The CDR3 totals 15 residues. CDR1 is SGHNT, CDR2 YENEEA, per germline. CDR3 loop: CASSFDHSQGETQYF. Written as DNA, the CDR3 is TGTGCCAGCAGCTTTGACCATTCCCAAGGAGAGACCCAGTACTTC.

DNA for the CDR3: TGTGCCAGCAACCAAGATTGGGGGCGCAAGGGTACTGAAGCTTTCTTT. Translated, it gives CASNQDWGRKGTEAFF. The chain recombines TRBV9 with TRBJ1-1; a possible D gene is TRBD1 (6 bases). Looked up from germline, CDR1 is SGDLS and CDR2 is YYNGEE. CDR3 size: 16 residues. V was pared by 6 bases and J by 5 bases, with 23 bases between. The whole variable domain, remainder taken from reference TRBV9 and TRBJ1-1, is DSGVTQTPKHLITATGQRVTLRCSPRSGDLSVYWYQQSLDQGLQFLIQYYNGEERAKGNILERFSAQQFPDLHSELNLSSLELGDSALYFCASNQDWGRKGTEAFFGQGTRLTVV.

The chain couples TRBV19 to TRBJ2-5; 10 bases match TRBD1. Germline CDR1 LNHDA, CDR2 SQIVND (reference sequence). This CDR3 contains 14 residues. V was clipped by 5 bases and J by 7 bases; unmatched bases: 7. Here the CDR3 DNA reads TGTGCCAGTAGTCCAGACAGGGGGCGGGGGACCCAGTACTTC. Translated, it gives CASSPDRGRGTQYF.

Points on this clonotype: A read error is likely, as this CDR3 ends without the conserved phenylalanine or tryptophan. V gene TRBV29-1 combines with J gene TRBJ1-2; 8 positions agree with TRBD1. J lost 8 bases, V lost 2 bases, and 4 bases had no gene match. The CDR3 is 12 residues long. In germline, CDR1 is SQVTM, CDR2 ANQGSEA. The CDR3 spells CSVERTGTGYTL. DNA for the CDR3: TGCAGCGTTGAAAGGACAGGGACGGGCTACACCCTC.

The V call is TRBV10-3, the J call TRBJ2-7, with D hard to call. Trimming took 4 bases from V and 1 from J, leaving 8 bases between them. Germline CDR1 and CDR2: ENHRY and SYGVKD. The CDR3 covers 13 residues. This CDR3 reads CAISGRQSYEQYF. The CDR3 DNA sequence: TGTGCCATCAGTGGCCGACAATCCTACGAGCAGTACTTC.

CDR3 sequence: CASSKGTGGTGEQYF. The CDR3, as DNA: TGTGCCAGCAGCAAAGGGACAGGGGGCACGGGCGAGCAGTACTTC. The J gene is TRBJ2-7, the V gene TRBV7-8; 12 bases line up with TRBD1. The length of the CDR3 is 15 residues. Germline CDR1 and CDR2: SGHVS and FQNEAQ. The V and J ends lost 5 bases and 6 bases, in that order; junction bases with no gene match: 8.

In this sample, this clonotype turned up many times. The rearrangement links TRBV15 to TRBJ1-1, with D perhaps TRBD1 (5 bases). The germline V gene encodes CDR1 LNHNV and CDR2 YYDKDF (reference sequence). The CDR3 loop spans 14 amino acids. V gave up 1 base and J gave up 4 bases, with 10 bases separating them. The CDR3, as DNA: TGTGCCACCAGCAGAGTTAGTGACAGCACTGAAGCTTTCTTT. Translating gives CATSRVSDSTEAFF.

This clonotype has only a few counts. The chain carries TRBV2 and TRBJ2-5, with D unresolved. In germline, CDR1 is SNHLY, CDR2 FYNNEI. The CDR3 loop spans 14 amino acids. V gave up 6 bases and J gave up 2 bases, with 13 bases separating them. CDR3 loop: CASRRSAPQETQYF. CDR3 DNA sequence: TGTGCCAGCAGACGGAGCGCCCCTCAAGAGACCCAGTACTTC.

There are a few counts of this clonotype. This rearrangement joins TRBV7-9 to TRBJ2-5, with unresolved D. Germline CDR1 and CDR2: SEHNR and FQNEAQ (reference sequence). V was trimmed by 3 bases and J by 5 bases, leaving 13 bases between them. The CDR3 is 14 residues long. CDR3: CASSLAPPQETQYF. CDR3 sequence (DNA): TGTGCCAGCAGCTTGGCCCCGCCCCAGGAGACCCAGTACTTC.

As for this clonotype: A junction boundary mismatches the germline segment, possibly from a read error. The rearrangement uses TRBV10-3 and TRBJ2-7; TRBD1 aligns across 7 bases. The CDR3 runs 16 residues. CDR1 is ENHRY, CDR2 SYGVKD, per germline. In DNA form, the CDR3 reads TGTGCCAGCAGTGAAGTGAGGACAGGTCTGTCCTACGAGCAGTACTTC. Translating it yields CASSEVRTGLSYEQYF.

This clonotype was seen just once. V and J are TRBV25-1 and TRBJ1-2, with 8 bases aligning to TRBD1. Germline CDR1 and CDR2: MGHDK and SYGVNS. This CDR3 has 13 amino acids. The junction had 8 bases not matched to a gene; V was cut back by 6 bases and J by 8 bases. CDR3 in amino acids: CASSPWTGRGYTF. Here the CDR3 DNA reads TGTGCCAGCAGCCCGTGGACAGGGAGAGGCTACACCTTC.

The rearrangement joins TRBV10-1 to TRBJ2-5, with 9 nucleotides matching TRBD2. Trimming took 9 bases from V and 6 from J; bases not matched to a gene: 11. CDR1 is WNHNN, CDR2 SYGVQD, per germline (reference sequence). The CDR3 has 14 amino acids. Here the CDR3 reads CASKGLAGRQTQYF. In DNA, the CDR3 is TGCGCCAGTAAGGGACTAGCCGGGAGACAGACCCAGTACTTC.